The T cell receptor beta chain under discussion was sequenced for a study of sequential checkpoint blockade in melanoma. V was shortened by 0 bases and J by 8 bases, with 17 bases between the two germline ends. CDR1 and CDR2 (germline): MNHEY, SVGAGI. This CDR3 has 16 residues. The protocol was immunoSEQ multiplex PCR, while the TCRdb copy is restricted to in-frame clones and leaves out a portion. This table holds around 40,000 clones, roughly 90% found once. The treatment denotes: randomized to nivolumab then ipilimumab (arm A) or the reverse (arm B). None of the patients previously received DNA-damaging chemotherapy. Live CD3+CD8+ CD19− CD56− cells were sorted from PBMCs.

The chain combines TRBV6-5 with TRBJ2-1, with D perhaps TRBD2 (6 bases). The source of this sequence is a human donor with melanoma. The sample consisted of CD8+ T cells sorted from blood (inferred from file names), taken from a patient given nivolumab and ipilimumab in sequence. DNA for the CDR3: TGTGCCAGCAGTTACTCGAGGGTCTTCGGAGGGGATGAGCAGTTCTTC. Protein: CASSYSRVFGGDEQFF.